This is a list of T cell receptor beta chains from one sample in a study of blood T cells in healthy people across ages. MiXCR was run by TCRdb on the 5' RACE reads, yielding one entry per CDR3 protein. The sample carries 800,000 or so distinct CDR3 sequences, about 46% recorded once. Sequencing was performed on blood. These TCRs come from a man of 80 years or more in good health. Each CDR3 is given without its conserved first and last residue. A D gene is named only where the DNA matches it firmly.

D	V	J	CDR3
TRBD2	TRBV3-1	TRBJ2-7	ASSRTHPSGLAGGSYEQY
TRBD1	TRBV5-1	TRBJ1-1	ASADRGANTEAF
TRBD2	TRBV5-1	TRBJ2-7	ASRVAGSYEQY
NA	TRBV7-2	TRBJ2-1	ASSLTTGRANEQF
NA	TRBV2	TRBJ2-5	ASSGQDQETQY
TRBD2	TRBV27	TRBJ2-1	ASSPGTSLGNEQF
NA	TRBV5-6	TRBJ2-3	ASSFDPHTDTQY
TRBD2	TRBV29-1	NA	SARLAAEQY
TRBD1	TRBV19	TRBJ2-5	ASSIQGDQETQY
TRBD1	TRBV6-2/TRBV6-3	TRBJ2-2	ASSRGGDTGELF
NA	TRBV25-1	NA	ASSNQGGREQY
NA	TRBV24-1	TRBJ1-2	ATSDPPAREGYT
TRBD1	TRBV27	TRBJ2-1	ASSIGQGSFFEQF
TRBD2	TRBV6-1	TRBJ2-1	ASSPVSGRAGPTTGYNEQF
NA	TRBV6-5	TRBJ2-3	ASSNSGLTDTQY
TRBD2	TRBV9	TRBJ2-1	ASSLVRGGGYNEQF
TRBD2	TRBV29-1	TRBJ2-1	SVELAGVYNEQF
TRBD1	TRBV18	TRBJ1-2	ASSPGTVGYTANYGYI
TRBD1	TRBV7-2	TRBJ2-4	ASSLADRDPVTVLRMDKNIQY
TRBD1	TRBV5-1	TRBJ2-1	ASKSFNRGRRNEQF
TRBD2	TRBV5-1	TRBJ2-7	ASSSEAGGSYEQY
TRBD1	TRBV5-1	TRBJ2-3	ASSLDGRGFPDTQY
NA	TRBV14	TRBJ2-1	ASRGASQSDNEQF
NA	TRBV20-1	TRBJ2-7	SASLPGTREQY
NA	TRBV20-1	TRBJ2-3	SARDLASDTQY
NA	TRBV28	TRBJ1-5	ASSLDPPYSNQPQH
TRBD2	TRBV13	TRBJ2-1	ASSLVYSGSGEQF
NA	TRBV27	TRBJ1-5	ASRMGNQPQH
NA	TRBV4-3	TRBJ2-1	ASSQAPGAGTNEQF
TRBD2	TRBV18	TRBJ2-1	ASSPELADSYNEQF
NA	TRBV11-3	TRBJ2-1	ASSLAARAGYNEQF
NA	TRBV4-2	TRBJ2-3	ASSQGEILDTQY
NA	TRBV5-1	TRBJ2-2	ASSRVFQGNTGELF
NA	TRBV21-1	TRBJ1-2	ASRESLGTGNYGYT
NA	TRBV12-3/TRBV12-4	TRBJ1-4	ASSKRRGNNEKLF
NA	TRBV20-1	TRBJ2-5	SARDESSSLETQY
NA	TRBV5-5	TRBJ1-5	ASSPGGNSNQPQH